Presented here are 25 T cell receptor beta chains from one specimen sequenced in a study of post-analysis software for immune sequencing data. These receptors have no identified antigens. Overall study results and limits: Compared with controls, patients had more of about five TRBV segments, including TRBV5-6, TRBV5-1 and TRBV20-1.

Unique molecular identifiers were built into the TCR beta cDNA libraries. Each CDR3 protein is one row after TCRdb ran MiXCR on the PCR reads. The sample consists of approximately 660,000 distinct CDR3 sequences, roughly three fifths of them appearing once. Input material: blood. The receptors here all came from a girl aged 2-15 years with multiple sclerosis.

This clonotype was found a few times. The CDR3 bases are TGTGCCAGCAATTTGGGCTCGCGCAGCAATCAGCCCCAGCATTTT. Amino acids: CASNLGSRSNQPQHF. This rearrangement joins TRBV12-3 or TRBV12-4 to TRBJ1-5; D is unclear. The CDR3 length is 15 residues. V gave up 7 bases and J gave up 1 base, with 14 bases separating them.

V gene TRBV29-1 combines with J gene TRBJ2-7; D is perhaps TRBD1 (6 bases). The DNA matches TRBJ2-5 better at its end, which makes the J call doubtful. CDR3 length equals 18 residues. CDR1 SQVTM and CDR2 ANQGSEA come from the germline V gene. As DNA, the CDR3 is TGCAGCGTTTGGTTAGTGGGGCAGGGGCTTCTGGCAGGGGAGACCCAGTACTTC. Its translation: CSVWLVGQGLLAGETQYF.

The chain uses TRBV12-3 or TRBV12-4 and TRBJ2-4; TRBD2 aligns across 9 bases. This CDR3 has 14 amino acids. V shed 10 bases and J 9 bases; nucleotides not matched to a gene: 13. CDR3 region: CAIQNSGSGAIQYF. CDR3 sequence (DNA): TGTGCCATTCAGAATAGCGGGAGCGGTGCCATTCAGTACTTC.

This clonotype was seen only a few times. V usage is TRBV29-1 and J usage is TRBJ2-1, with TRBD1 identical over 9 bases. This CDR3 contains 15 residues. Germline V gene lookup returns CDR1 SQVTM and CDR2 ANQGSEA. The junction had 9 bases not matched to a gene; V was cut back by 4 bases and J by 5 bases. In nucleotides, the CDR3 is TGCAGCGTTGCCCTGGACAGGGGCGATAACAATGAGCAGTTCTTC. It codes for CSVALDRGDNNEQFF.

This chain links TRBV29-1 with TRBJ1-2, with D perhaps matching TRBD1 (6 bases). This CDR3 contains 13 residues. Deletions cut 4 bases from V and 5 bases from J, with 14 bases between. CDR1 SQVTM and CDR2 ANQGSEA come from the germline V gene. Here the CDR3 reads CSVVHQGSYGYTF. The CDR3 DNA is TGCAGCGTTGTTCATCAGGGGAGTTATGGCTACACCTTC.

J is TRBJ2-5 and V is TRBV20-1, with 8 bases lining up with TRBD2. The DNA end is a closer match to TRBJ2-7, so the J assignment may be wrong. The germline gives CDR1 DFQATT, CDR2 SNEGSKA (reference sequence). The CDR3 has 17 amino acids. The CDR3 DNA reads as TGCAGTGCTAGAGGAGGGGGTGGAGCGGGAGTGGGATACGAGCAGTACTTC. Its protein product is CSARGGGGAGVGYEQYF.

The chain is built from TRBV6-5 and TRBJ1-2; a possible D gene is TRBD1 (5 bases). V lost 0 bases, J lost 5 bases, and 22 bases lay in between. Germline CDR1 and CDR2: MNHEY and SVGAGI. The CDR3 consists of 18 residues. The CDR3 region is CASSYSVKGDSKLYGYTF. CDR3 DNA: TGTGCCAGCAGTTACTCGGTGAAGGGAGACAGCAAGCTTTATGGCTACACCTTC.

This clonotype was recorded a few times. The chain employs TRBV11-2 and TRBJ2-3; D not resolved. The CDR3 consists of 15 residues. The germline V and J ends were trimmed by 5 bases and 2 bases, with 14 bases remaining between them. Germline V gene data show CDR1 as SGHAT and CDR2 as FQNNGV. The CDR3 sequence: CASSGSDGYTDTQYF. CDR3 coding DNA: TGTGCCAGCAGCGGATCGGATGGGTACACAGATACGCAGTATTTT.

V gene TRBV12-3 or TRBV12-4 combines with J gene TRBJ1-2; 7 nucleotides line up with TRBD1. There are 13 residues in the CDR3. After removal of 5 bases from V and 4 bases from J, the junction contained 4 bases not matched to a gene. For the CDR3, the DNA is TGTGCCAGCAGTAGGGACAGCGCCTATGGCTACACCTTC. Translated, it gives CASSRDSAYGYTF.

The chain combines TRBV5-1 with TRBJ1-1, with 7 bases aligning to TRBD1. CDR3 length: 12 amino acids. V was clipped by 0 bases and J by 8 bases; unmatched bases: 1. Germline lookup yields CDR1 SGHRS and CDR2 YFSETQ. The CDR3 protein is CASSLADREAFF. The CDR3 DNA is TGCGCCAGCAGCTTGGCGGACAGGGAAGCTTTCTTT.

The chain carries TRBV18 and TRBJ1-1; D is unclear. CDR3 length equals 15 residues. The germline V gene has CDR1 KGHSH and CDR2 LQKENI. V was cut by 2 bases and J by 0 bases, with 10 bases left in between. CDR3 region: CASSPTGQMNTEAFF. The CDR3 coding sequence is TGTGCCAGCTCACCAACCGGGCAGATGAACACTGAAGCTTTCTTT. Full variable domain (missing parts from reference TRBV18 and TRBJ1-1): NAGVMQNPRHLVRRRGQEARLRCSPMKGHSHVYWYRQLPEEGLKFMVYLQKENIIDESGMPKERFSAEFPKEGPSILRIQQVVRGDSAAYFCASSPTGQMNTEAFFGQGTRLTVV.

This clonotype was detected ten times or more. V is TRBV9 and J is TRBJ2-3; the D is unclear. Germline loops: CDR1 SGDLS, CDR2 YYNGEE. There are 11 residues in the CDR3. V was trimmed by 3 bases and J by 2 bases, leaving 1 base between them. Here the CDR3 reads CASSATDTQYF. In DNA form, the CDR3 reads TGTGCCAGCAGCGCCACAGATACGCAGTATTTT.

J is TRBJ2-1 and V is TRBV5-1; D is perhaps TRBD2 (5 bases). The CDR3 has 15 residues. CDR1 is SGHRS, CDR2 YFSETQ, per germline. V was trimmed by 2 bases and J by 7 bases, leaving 16 bases between them. The CDR3 nucleotides read TGCGCCAGCAGCTTACTAGTATTACATCGGAATGAGCAGTTCTTC. Protein sequence: CASSLLVLHRNEQFF.

Remarks on this clonotype: Here the CDR3 omits its conserved ending phenylalanine or tryptophan, so a read error is the likely source. The chain combines TRBV15 with TRBJ1-5; D perhaps matches TRBD1 (5 bases). The germline V and J ends were trimmed by 0 bases and 11 bases, with 8 bases remaining between them. This CDR3 comprises 12 residues. Per germline, CDR1 LNHNV and CDR2 YYDKDF (reference sequence). CDR3 sequence reads: CATSRDLRAQHV. The CDR3 DNA reads TGTGCCACCAGCAGAGACCTCAGGGCCCAGCATGTT.

This clonotype was seen more than once but under ten times. The J gene is TRBJ2-7, the V gene TRBV5-1, with TRBD1 identical over 8 bases. J lost 3 bases, V lost 0 bases, and 2 bases had no gene match. Per the germline V gene, CDR1 is SGHRS and CDR2 is YFSETQ. This CDR3 is 14 amino acids long. In DNA, the CDR3 is TGCGCCAGCAGCTTGGGAGACAGGGGCTACGAGCAGTACTTC. Its protein product is CASSLGDRGYEQYF.

This clonotype was observed a few times. The genes are TRBV7-2 and TRBJ2-1, with TRBD2 identical over 10 bases. Germline CDR1 is SGHTA and CDR2 is FQGNSA. J lost 4 bases, V lost 5 bases, and 5 bases had no gene match. The CDR3 runs to 15 residues. For the CDR3, the DNA is TGTGCCAGCAGCCCACTAGCGGGACTATACAATGAGCAGTTCTTC. Protein sequence: CASSPLAGLYNEQFF.

V and J are TRBV29-1 and TRBJ2-1; D remains ambiguous. Germline CDR1 SQVTM, CDR2 ANQGSEA. Trimming removed 7 bases at V and 3 bases at J, with 19 bases between. The CDR3 is 15 residues long. The CDR3 here is CSACRAGGVYNEQFF. CDR3 bases: TGCAGCGCATGCAGAGCCGGTGGGGTCTACAATGAGCAGTTCTTC.

There are a few counts of this clonotype. The chain has TRBV6-5 and TRBJ2-1; either TRBD1 or TRBD2 may supply D (5 bases each). The germline V gene has CDR1 MNHEY and CDR2 SVGAGI. The CDR3 contains 12 residues. Between the trimmed V and J ends, which lost 8 bases and 10 bases, there was a span of 15 bases. The CDR3, as DNA: TGTGCCAGCCGCGGGCCCACAGGCGAGCAGTTCTTC. Translation gives CASRGPTGEQFF.

The gene calls are TRBV12-3 or TRBV12-4 and TRBJ2-1, with 10 bases that match TRBD2. V lost 6 bases and J lost 2; bases outside the gene matches: 7. The CDR3 length is 16 residues. The CDR3 reads CASSLSGTSAYNEQFF. Written as DNA, the CDR3 is TGTGCCAGCAGCCTTTCCGGGACTAGCGCCTACAATGAGCAGTTCTTC.

The genes are TRBV15 and TRBJ2-1; D is possibly TRBD2 (6 bases). Germline V gives CDR1 LNHNV, CDR2 YYDKDF (reference sequence). CDR3 length: 17 amino acids. V was shortened by 0 bases and J by 5 bases, with 17 bases between the two germline ends. CDR3 amino acids: CATSRDGGPPPDNEQFF. The CDR3 DNA sequence: TGTGCCACCAGCAGAGACGGGGGACCTCCTCCCGACAATGAGCAGTTCTTC. Supplemented by reference TRBV15 and TRBJ2-1, the full variable domain reads DAMVIQNPRYQVTQFGKPVTLSCSQTLNHNVMYWYQQKSSQAPKLLFHYYDKDFNNEADTPDNFQSRRPNTSFCFLDIRSPGLGDTAMYLCATSRDGGPPPDNEQFFGPGTRLTVL.

This clonotype was found a few times. V gene TRBV19 combines with J gene TRBJ2-2; perhaps TRBD2 as D (6 bases). V was cut by 7 bases and J by 0 bases, with 15 bases left in between. The CDR3 runs 16 residues. Germline loops: CDR1 LNHDA, CDR2 SQIVND (reference sequence). The CDR3 nucleotides are TGTGCCAGTATAGAGTCGGGAGCAGCGAACACCGGGGAGCTGTTTTTT. The encoded protein is CASIESGAANTGELFF. The full variable domain, its missing parts supplied by reference TRBV19 and TRBJ2-2, is DGGITQSPKYLFRKEGQNVTLSCEQNLNHDAMYWYRQDPGQGLRLIYYSQIVNDFQKGDIAEGYSVSREKKESFPLTVTSAQKNPTAFYLCASIESGAANTGELFFGEGSRLTVL.

Only a few counts were recorded for this clonotype. This chain uses TRBV28 with TRBJ2-1, with D possibly matching TRBD2 (6 bases). V lost 6 bases to trimming and J lost 4 bases, with 22 bases between them. The germline V gene has CDR1 MDHEN and CDR2 SYDVKM. The CDR3 has 17 residues. CDR3 amino acids: CASSPRGGLAMYNEQFF. The CDR3 DNA reads TGTGCCAGCAGCCCGCGGGGTGGTCTAGCGATGTACAATGAGCAGTTCTTC.

This clonotype has a handful of counts. The chain combines TRBV11-2 with TRBJ2-7, with D uncertain. The CDR3 has 12 residues. Germline-derived CDR1 and CDR2 are SGHAT and FQNNGV. Trimming took off 1 base at V and 4 bases at J, with 5 bases between the two ends. This CDR3 reads CASSLGYYEQYF. CDR3 bases: TGTGCCAGCAGCTTAGGTTATTACGAGCAGTACTTC.

The chain links TRBV5-1 to TRBJ1-1; D ambiguous. Trimming took off 0 bases at V and 2 bases at J, with 8 bases between the two ends. The germline V gene has CDR1 SGHRS and CDR2 YFSETQ. CDR3 size: 14 residues. The CDR3 reads CASSLGQDNTEAFF. CDR3 in DNA: TGCGCCAGCAGCTTGGGGCAGGATAACACTGAAGCTTTCTTT.

This clonotype was counted only a few times. The rearrangement uses TRBV5-1 and TRBJ1-2; D remains ambiguous. Per the germline V gene, CDR1 is SGHRS and CDR2 is YFSETQ. Trimming took 0 bases from V and 1 from J, leaving 4 bases between them. There are 13 residues in the CDR3. CDR3 sequence reads: CASSLELNYGYTF. The CDR3 DNA sequence: TGCGCCAGCAGCTTGGAGCTTAACTATGGCTACACCTTC.